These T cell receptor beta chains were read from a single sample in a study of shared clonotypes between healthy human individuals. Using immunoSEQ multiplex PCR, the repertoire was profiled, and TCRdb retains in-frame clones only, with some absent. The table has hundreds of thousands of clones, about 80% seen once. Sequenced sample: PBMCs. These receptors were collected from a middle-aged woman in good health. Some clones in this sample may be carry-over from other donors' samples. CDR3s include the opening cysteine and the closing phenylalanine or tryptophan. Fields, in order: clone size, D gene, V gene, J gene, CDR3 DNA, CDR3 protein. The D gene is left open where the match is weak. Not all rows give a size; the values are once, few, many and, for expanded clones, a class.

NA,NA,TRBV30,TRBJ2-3,TGTGCCTGGGGGGACGGAGATACGCAGTATTTT,CAWGDGDTQYF
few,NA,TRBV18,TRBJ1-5,TGTGCCAGCTCCCTGGGGGGGGACAATCAGCCCCAGCATTTT,CASSLGGDNQPQHF
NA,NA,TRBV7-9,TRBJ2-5,TGTGCCAGCAGCTTAGCTGCCGCGGAGACCCAGTACTTC,CASSLAAAETQYF
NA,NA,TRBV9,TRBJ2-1,TGTGCCAGCAGCATAGGGTTGGCGGGCTCGAACAATGAGCAGTTCTTC,CASSIGLAGSNNEQFF
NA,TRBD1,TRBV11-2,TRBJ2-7,TGTGCCAGCAGCCCACAAGACAGGGACTACGAGCAGTACTTC,CASSPQDRDYEQYF
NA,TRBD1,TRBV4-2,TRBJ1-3,TGTGCCAGCAGCCAGGGACAGGGTGGGGGAAACACCATATATTTT,CASSQGQGGGNTIYF
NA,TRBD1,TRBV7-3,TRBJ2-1,TGTGCCAGCAGCTTAGGGACAGTACACAATGAGCAGTTCTTC,CASSLGTVHNEQFF
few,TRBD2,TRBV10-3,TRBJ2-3,TGTGCCATCAGTTCGGGACTAGCGGGAAACACAGATACGCAGTATTTT,CAISSGLAGNTDTQYF
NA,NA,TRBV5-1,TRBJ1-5,TGCGCCAGCAGCTTGGATACAGAGGGGGCCCAGCATTTT,CASSLDTEGAQHF
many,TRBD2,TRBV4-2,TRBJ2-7,TGTGCCAGCAGCTTAGAAGCGGGAGGGCCGTACGAGCAGTACTTC,CASSLEAGGPYEQYF
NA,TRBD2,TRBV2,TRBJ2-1,TGTGCCAGCGCCTTTCTAGCGGGTGTTGACAATGAGCAGTTCTTC,CASAFLAGVDNEQFF
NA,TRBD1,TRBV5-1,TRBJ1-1,TGCGCCAGCAGCCGCGACAGGGGGTTCACTGAAGCTTTCTTT,CASSRDRGFTEAFF
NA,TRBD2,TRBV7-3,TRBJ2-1,TGTGCCAGCAGCTTAAGTGGCGGGAGTAGTGAGCAGTTCTTC,CASSLSGGSSEQFF
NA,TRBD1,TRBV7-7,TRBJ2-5,TGTGCTAGCAGCTTAGCAGGGGGCGAGAAGACCCAGTACTTC,CASSLAGGEKTQYF
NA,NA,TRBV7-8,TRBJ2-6,TGTGCCAGCAGCTTAGTTGGCGGGGCCAACGTCCTGACTTTC,CASSLVGGANVLTF
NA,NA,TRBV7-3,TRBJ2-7,TGTGCCAGCAGCGACACAGGCTACGAGCAGTACTTC,CASSDTGYEQYF
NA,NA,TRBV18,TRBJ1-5,TGTGCCAGCTCACATTCTCCGACAACCAGGCCCCAGCATTTT,CASSHSPTTRPQHF
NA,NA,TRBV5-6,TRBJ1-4,TGTGCCAGCAGCCCAGATGGTGGGACAACTAATGAAAAACTGTTTTTT,CASSPDGGTTNEKLFF
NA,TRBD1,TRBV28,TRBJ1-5,TGTGCCAGCACGGGTCGAGAGGGGGCATATCAGCCCCAGCATTTT,CASTGREGAYQPQHF
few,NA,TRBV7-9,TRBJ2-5,TGTGCCAGCAGCTTAGTGGCAGCAGAGACCCAGTACTTC,CASSLVAAETQYF
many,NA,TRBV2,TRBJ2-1,TGTGCCAGCAGGGCAGGGGAGGTCGGGGAGCAGTTCTTC,CASRAGEVGEQFF
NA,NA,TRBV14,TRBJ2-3,TGTGCCAGCAGCCAAGATAAATGGTCGGCGCAGTATTTT,CASSQDKWSAQYF
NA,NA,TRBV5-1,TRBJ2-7,TGCGCCAGCAGCCCCGGGACCCTAGTCACCTACGAGCAGTACTTC,CASSPGTLVTYEQYF
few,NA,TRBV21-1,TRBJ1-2,TGTGCCAGCAGCAAAGATAGGGGCCGGAACTATGGCTACACCTTC,CASSKDRGRNYGYTF
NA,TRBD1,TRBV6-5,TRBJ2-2,TGTGCCACCAAATCGGGGACAGGGGCCACCGGGGAGCTGTTTTTT,CATKSGTGATGELFF
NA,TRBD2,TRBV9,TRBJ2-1,TGTGCCAGCACCAGCGGGAGTTCTTACGCCAATGAGCAGTTCTTC,CASTSGSSYANEQFF
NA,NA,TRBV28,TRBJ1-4,TGTGCCAGCAGTCCCTTATATAGCCACAAGAATGAAAAACTGTTTTTT,CASSPLYSHKNEKLFF
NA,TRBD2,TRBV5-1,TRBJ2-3,TGCGCCAGCAGCTCAGGGACTAGCGGGAGTCCAGATACGCAGTATTTT,CASSSGTSGSPDTQYF
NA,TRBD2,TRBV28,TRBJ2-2,TGTGCCAGCGGAATTAGCGGGAGGGCCTCCGGGGAGCTGTTTTTT,CASGISGRASGELFF
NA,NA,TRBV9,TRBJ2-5,TGTGCCAGCAGCGTAGGCAGGGGTAACCAAGAGACCCAGTACTTC,CASSVGRGNQETQYF
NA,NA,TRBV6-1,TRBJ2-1,TGTGCCAGCAGTGTTCAGGGGTGGAACAATGAGCAGTTCTTC,CASSVQGWNNEQFF
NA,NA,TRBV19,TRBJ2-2,TGTGCCAGTAGTATTAGGACTCTTCAGGGGGAGCTGTTTTTT,CASSIRTLQGELFF
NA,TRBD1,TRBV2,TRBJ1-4,TGTGCCAGCAAAGGGGACAGAAGTTTAGGTAAACTGTTTTTT,CASKGDRSLGKLFF
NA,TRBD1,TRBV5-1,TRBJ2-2,TGCGCCAGCAGCCTAAGACAGGGGGCGGACACCGGGGAGCTGTTTTTT,CASSLRQGADTGELFF
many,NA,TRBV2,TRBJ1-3,TGTGCCAGCAGCTCAGGGTACTCTGGAAACACCATATATTTT,CASSSGYSGNTIYF
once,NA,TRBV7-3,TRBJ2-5,TGTGCCAGCAGTCAGGGAACTCAAGAGACCCAGTACTTC,CASSQGTQETQYF
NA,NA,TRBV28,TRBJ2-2,TGTGCCAGCAGTTTAAACACCGGGGAGCTGTTTTTT,CASSLNTGELFF
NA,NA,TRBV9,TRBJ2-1,TGTGCCAGCAGCTTCTCCCGGGGTAGAGATGAGCAGTTCTTC,CASSFSRGRDEQFF
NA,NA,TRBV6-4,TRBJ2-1,TGTGCCAGCAGTGAAGAAGGTGAATACAATGAGCAGTTCTTC,CASSEEGEYNEQFF
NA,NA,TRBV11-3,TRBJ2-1,TGTGCCAGCAGCTTAGGTCCGGGTAGCAATGAGCAGTTCTTC,CASSLGPGSNEQFF
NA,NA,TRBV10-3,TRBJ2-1,TGTGCCATCAGTGCTAGCAATGCCTACAATGAGCAGTTCTTC,CAISASNAYNEQFF
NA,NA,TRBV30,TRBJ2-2,TGTGCCTGGAGTGGTGGACAGACCAACACCGGGGAGCTGTTTTTT,CAWSGGQTNTGELFF
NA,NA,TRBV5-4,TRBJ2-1,TGTGCCAGCAGCCCGGGGGGCGGCTTGGAGCAGTTCTTC,CASSPGGGLEQFF
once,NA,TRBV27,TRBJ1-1,TGTGCCAGCAGTTTAATCTTGGGGCCCCGCGAAGCTTTCTTT,CASSLILGPREAFF
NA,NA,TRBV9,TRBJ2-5,TGTGCCAGCAGCGTAGAGGCAGCCCAAGAGACCCAGTACTTC,CASSVEAAQETQYF
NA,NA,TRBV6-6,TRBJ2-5,TGTGCCAGCAGTTCATCGATCGAGACCCAGTACTTC,CASSSSIETQYF
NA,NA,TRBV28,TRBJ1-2,TGTGCCAGCAGTTTATGGGGAACAGGCCCGGCTAACTATGGCTACACCTTC,CASSLWGTGPANYGYTF
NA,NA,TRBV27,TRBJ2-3,TGTGCCAGCAGTTTAGGGGGCACAGATACGCAGTATTTT,CASSLGGTDTQYF
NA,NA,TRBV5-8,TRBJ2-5,TGTGCCAGCAGCTTGGCCGACGGAACCGGAGTAGAGACCCAGTACTTC,CASSLADGTGVETQYF
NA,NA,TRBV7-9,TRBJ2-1,TGTGCCAGCAGCTTAAGGTACGGACTCAACAATGAGCAGTTCTTC,CASSLRYGLNNEQFF
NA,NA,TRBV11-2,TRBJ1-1,TGTGCCAGCAGCTTAACAAAGATGAACACTGAAGCTTTCTTT,CASSLTKMNTEAFF
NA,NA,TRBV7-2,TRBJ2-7,TGTGCCAGCAGCGAGAGCCGGGACTACGAGCAGTACTTC,CASSESRDYEQYF
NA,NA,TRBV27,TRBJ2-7,TGTGCCAGCAGTTTATCCTACGATTCCTACGAGCAGTACTTC,CASSLSYDSYEQYF
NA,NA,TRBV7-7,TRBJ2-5,TGTGCCAGCAGCCCCTTGGACCCGCCTAGGGCCCAGTACTTC,CASSPLDPPRAQYF
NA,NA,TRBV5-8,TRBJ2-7,TGTGCCAGCAGCTCTACTTATACCAGCGGGTCCTACGAGCAGTACTTC,CASSSTYTSGSYEQYF
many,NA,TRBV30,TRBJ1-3,TGTGCCTGGAGTGCAGGAAACACCATATATTTT,CAWSAGNTIYF
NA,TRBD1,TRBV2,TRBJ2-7,TGTGCCAGCAGTGAACGGGACAGGGGCCACGAGCAGTACTTC,CASSERDRGHEQYF
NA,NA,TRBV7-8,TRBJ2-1,TGTGCCAGCAGCTTAGCGAGACTTTACAATGAGCAGTTCTTC,CASSLARLYNEQFF
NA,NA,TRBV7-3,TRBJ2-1,TGTGCCAGCAGCTTAACGGGCGGGGTCTCCTACAATGAGCAGTTCTTC,CASSLTGGVSYNEQFF
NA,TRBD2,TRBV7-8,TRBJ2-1,TGTGCCAGCAGCTCCCGGCGGCTAGCGGTCTACAATGAGCAGTTCTTC,CASSSRRLAVYNEQFF